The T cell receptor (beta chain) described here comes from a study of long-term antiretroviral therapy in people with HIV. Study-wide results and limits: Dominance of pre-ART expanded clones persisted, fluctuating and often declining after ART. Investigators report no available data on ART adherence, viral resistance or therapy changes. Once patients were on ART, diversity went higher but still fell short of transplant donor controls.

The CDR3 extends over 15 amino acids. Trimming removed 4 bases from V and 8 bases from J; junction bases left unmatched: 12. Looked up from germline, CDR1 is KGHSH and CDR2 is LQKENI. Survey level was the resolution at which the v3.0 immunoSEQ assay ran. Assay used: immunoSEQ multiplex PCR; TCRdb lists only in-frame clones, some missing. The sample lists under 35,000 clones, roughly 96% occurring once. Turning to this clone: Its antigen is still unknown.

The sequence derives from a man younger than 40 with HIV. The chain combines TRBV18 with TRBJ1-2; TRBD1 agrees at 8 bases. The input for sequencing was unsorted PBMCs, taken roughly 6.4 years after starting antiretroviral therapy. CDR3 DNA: TGTGCCAGCTCACTCCGGGATGGACAGGGCGACGGCTACACCTTC. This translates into CASSLRDGQGDGYTF. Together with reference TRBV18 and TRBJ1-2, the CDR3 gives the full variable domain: NAGVMQNPRHLVRRRGQEARLRCSPMKGHSHVYWYRQLPEEGLKFMVYLQKENIIDESGMPKERFSAEFPKEGPSILRIQQVVRGDSAAYFCASSLRDGQGDGYTFGSGTRLTVV.